These 19 T cell receptor beta chains came from one sample sequenced in a study of Tregs in tolerant kidney transplant recipients. Profiling relied on immunoSEQ multiplex PCR, and the TCRdb table lists in-frame clones only, not all of them. The sample has about 240,000 clones, about four fifths seen once. The material sequenced was CD4+ T cells from blood. The receptor set was obtained from a human donor in good health.

The V call is TRBV7-9, the J call TRBJ1-1; 8 nucleotides line up with TRBD1. The CDR3 covers 17 residues. With 4 bases clipped from V and 4 bases from J, the junction kept 14 bases outside the gene matches. The germline gives CDR1 SEHNR, CDR2 FQNEAQ (reference sequence). This CDR3 is CASSWAKTSDRGTEAFF. The CDR3 DNA reads as TGTGCCAGCAGCTGGGCCAAGACCTCCGACAGGGGCACTGAAGCTTTCTTT.

The chain couples TRBV4-1 to TRBJ1-2, with D unclear. Trimming pared 4 bases from V and 3 bases from J, leaving 9 bases between. From germline, CDR1 is MGHRA and CDR2 YSYEKL. This CDR3 comprises 13 residues. DNA for the CDR3: TGCGCCAGCAGCCCCACGGGAGACTATGGCTACACCTTC. It translates to CASSPTGDYGYTF.

The chain uses TRBV6-6 and TRBJ1-4; D ambiguous. The CDR3 runs to 15 residues. Germline V gene lookup returns CDR1 MNHNY and CDR2 SVGAGI (reference sequence). V was pared by 6 bases and J by 0 bases, with 11 bases between. CDR3 sequence: CASSRTEATNEKLFF. CDR3 bases: TGTGCCAGCAGCCGGACGGAAGCAACTAATGAAAAACTGTTTTTT.

The V and J genes are TRBV4-1 and TRBJ2-3, with D perhaps given as TRBD1 or TRBD2 (5 bases each). V was clipped by 2 bases and J by 0 bases, with 15 bases between them. Germline V gene data show CDR1 as MGHRA and CDR2 as YSYEKL. The CDR3 runs to 17 residues. CDR3 coding DNA: TGCGCCAGCAGCCAATCACCGGGACCGTTAAGCACAGATACGCAGTATTTT. Translated: CASSQSPGPLSTDTQYF.

The rearrangement joins TRBV10-3 to TRBJ2-7, with D tentatively TRBD2 (6 bases). Germline V gene lookup returns CDR1 ENHRY and CDR2 SYGVKD. There are 13 residues in the CDR3. Trimming took off 5 bases at V and 4 bases at J, with 12 bases between the two ends. CDR3 loop: CAISTAEGYEQYF. As DNA, the CDR3 is TGTGCCATCAGTACGGCGGAGGGTTACGAGCAGTACTTC.

The rearrangement joins TRBV11-2 to TRBJ2-1; 8 bases match TRBD2. Losses at the gene ends were 6 bases for V and 1 base for J; bases not matched to a gene: 8. The germline V gene has CDR1 SGHAT and CDR2 FQNNGV. The CDR3 length is 16 residues. The CDR3 loop is CASRANSGKSYNEQFF. For the CDR3, the DNA is TGTGCCAGCAGGGCCAATAGCGGGAAGTCCTACAATGAGCAGTTCTTC.

This rearrangement joins TRBV30 to TRBJ1-5; 7 nucleotides agree with TRBD1. V shed 3 bases and J 4 bases; nucleotides not matched to a gene: 3. CDR3 length equals 13 residues. The germline V gene has CDR1 GTSNPN and CDR2 SVGIG (reference sequence). DNA for the CDR3: TGTGCCTGGAGCGACAGGGCAAATCAGCCCCAGCATTTT. Its protein is CAWSDRANQPQHF.

Here the CDR3 DNA reads TGCGCCAGCAGCTTGGTTGGCCGCCGGACAGGGGGATCTTGGGACACTGAAGCTTTCTTT. This codes for CASSLVGRRTGGSWDTEAFF. The chain combines TRBV5-1 with TRBJ1-1; 10 bases map to TRBD1. Germline V gene data show CDR1 as SGHRS and CDR2 as YFSETQ. This CDR3 is built from 20 residues. V gave up 0 bases and J gave up 3 bases; unmatched junction bases: 17.

J is TRBJ1-1 and V is TRBV7-8; D not certain. Trimming cost V 1 base and J 3 bases, with 9 bases left between them. The CDR3 covers 14 residues. Germline V gene sequence: CDR1 SGHVS, CDR2 FQNEAQ. The CDR3 DNA reads TGTGCCAGCAGCTTAGACCCGACCTACACTGAAGCTTTCTTT. Its translation is CASSLDPTYTEAFF.

The rearrangement uses TRBV6-1 and TRBJ2-2, with TRBD1 as a possible D gene (5 bases). V was clipped by 6 bases and J by 2 bases, with 13 bases between them. Looked up from germline, CDR1 is MNHNS and CDR2 is SASEGT. The CDR3 sequence is 15 residues long. CDR3 residues: CASSRTSPNTGELFF. DNA of the CDR3: TGTGCCAGCAGCCGGACATCACCAAACACCGGGGAGCTGTTTTTT.

Regarding this clone: This same CDR3 is encoded by further DNA sequences in the sample. The rearrangement uses TRBV5-1 and TRBJ2-3; D is unresolved. The CDR3 runs to 14 residues. V was clipped by 0 bases and J by 2 bases, with 7 bases between them. In germline, CDR1 is SGHRS, CDR2 YFSETQ. The CDR3 DNA sequence: TGCGCCAGCAGCTTGGCCGACACCACAGATACGCAGTATTTT. Its protein is CASSLADTTDTQYF.

V is TRBV9 and J is TRBJ1-1; D is ambiguous. The length of the CDR3 is 17 residues. The germline V gene encodes CDR1 SGDLS and CDR2 YYNGEE. V was cut by 0 bases and J by 1 base, with 16 bases left in between. As DNA, the CDR3 is TGTGCCAGCAGCGTAGAGGCCCTGGAGCGAACGAACACTGAAGCTTTCTTT. It translates to CASSVEALERTNTEAFF. The full variable domain, completed using reference TRBV9 and TRBJ1-1, is DSGVTQTPKHLITATGQRVTLRCSPRSGDLSVYWYQQSLDQGLQFLIQYYNGEERAKGNILERFSAQQFPDLHSELNLSSLELGDSALYFCASSVEALERTNTEAFFGQGTRLTVV.

Points on this clone: A junction boundary mismatches the germline segment, possibly from a read error. V and J are TRBV6-1 and TRBJ1-1, with D possibly TRBD1 on 5 matching bases. This CDR3 region has 16 residues. Germline V lookup: CDR1 MNHNS, CDR2 SASEGT. Here the CDR3 DNA reads TGTGCCGGCAGTGCAATCGGGACCTTACGGGCCACTGAAGCTTTCTTT. As protein: CAGSAIGTLRATEAFF.

A note on this clone: The same CDR3 arises from other DNA sequences in this sample as well. This rearrangement joins TRBV5-1 to TRBJ1-4; perhaps TRBD1 as D (6 bases). This CDR3 has 15 residues. Germline V gene lookup returns CDR1 SGHRS and CDR2 YFSETQ. V gave up 0 bases and J gave up 5 bases, with 11 bases separating them. CDR3: CASSLEGQSNEKLFF. DNA for the CDR3: TGCGCCAGCAGCTTGGAAGGACAGTCCAATGAAAAACTGTTTTTT.

This chain joins TRBV7-9 and TRBJ1-2, with 7 positions matching TRBD1. The germline V gene has CDR1 SEHNR and CDR2 FQNEAQ (reference sequence). CDR3 size: 16 residues. V lost 1 base and J lost 3; bases outside the gene matches: 8. In nucleotides, the CDR3 is TGTGCCAGCAGCTTAGACGGGACAGCGGGGGACTATGGCTACACCTTC. Protein sequence: CASSLDGTAGDYGYTF.

The rearrangement uses TRBV5-5 and TRBJ2-7; 9 bases are a match to TRBD1. The V gene's germline CDR1 is SGHKS and CDR2 YYEKEE (reference sequence). The CDR3 runs 17 residues. V lost 0 bases, J lost 0 bases, and 7 bases stayed unmatched. The CDR3 loop is CASSLAGQGLSSYEQYF. CDR3 DNA: TGTGCCAGCAGCTTGGCGGGACAGGGCTTGAGCTCCTACGAGCAGTACTTC.

The rearrangement uses TRBV5-1 and TRBJ2-3, with D unclear. This CDR3 region has 12 residues. Trimming took off 0 bases at V and 3 bases at J, with 2 bases between the two ends. CDR1 and CDR2 (germline): SGHRS, YFSETQ. The CDR3, as DNA: TGCGCCAGCAGCTTGGAGACAGATACGCAGTATTTT. Translation: CASSLETDTQYF. Based on the CDR3 plus reference TRBV5-1 and TRBJ2-3, the full variable domain is KAGVTQTPRYLIKTRGQQVTLSCSPISGHRSVSWYQQTPGQGLQFLFEYFSETQRNKGNFPGRFSGRQFSNSRSEMNVSTLELGDSALYLCASSLETDTQYFGPGTRLTVL.

The chain is built from TRBV19 and TRBJ2-5, with a weak D call TRBD1 (7 bases). The CDR3 contains 16 residues. The germline gives CDR1 LNHDA, CDR2 SQIVND (reference sequence). Trimming left V 2 bases short and J 0 bases short, with 13 bases between. CDR3 residues: CASSIFQGGHQETQYF. CDR3 nucleotides: TGTGCCAGTAGTATATTCCAGGGGGGACACCAAGAGACCCAGTACTTC.

The rearrangement links TRBV9 to TRBJ2-5, with 8 bases fitting TRBD1. Germline CDR1 reads SGDLS; CDR2 reads YYNGEE. CDR3 size: 14 residues. Trimming at V came to 4 bases and at J to 5 bases, leaving 7 bases not matched to a gene. The CDR3 is CASSLPGGGETQYF. The DNA of the CDR3 is TGTGCCAGCAGCTTGCCAGGGGGCGGGGAGACCCAGTACTTC.